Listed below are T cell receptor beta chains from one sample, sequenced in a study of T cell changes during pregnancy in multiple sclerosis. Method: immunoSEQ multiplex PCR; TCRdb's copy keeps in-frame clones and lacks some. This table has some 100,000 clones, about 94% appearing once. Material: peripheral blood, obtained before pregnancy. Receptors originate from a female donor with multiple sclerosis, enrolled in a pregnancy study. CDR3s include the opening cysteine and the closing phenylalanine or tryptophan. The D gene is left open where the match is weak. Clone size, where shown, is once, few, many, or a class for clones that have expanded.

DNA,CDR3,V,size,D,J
TGCGCCAGCAGCCCCAGGACTAGCGGGAGCTCTGAGCAGTTCTTC,CASSPRTSGSSEQFF,TRBV5-1,.,TRBD2,TRBJ2-1
TGTGCCAGCTCAGGGGGATCAAAAGATACGCAGTATTTT,CASSGGSKDTQYF,TRBV9,once,TRBD1,TRBJ2-3
TGTGCCAGCAGAGCCGCCCAGGTTCCGGGACAACCCTACGAGCAGTACTTC,CASRAAQVPGQPYEQYF,TRBV7-2,.,.,TRBJ2-7
TGTGCCAGCAGCGTCGGACAGGGGACCTCCTACGAGCAGTACTTC,CASSVGQGTSYEQYF,TRBV11-2,.,TRBD1,TRBJ2-7
TGTGCCAGCAGCGTACCAGGACAGGGGGCCTCGAACTCTGATGGCTACACCTTC,CASSVPGQGASNSDGYTF,TRBV9,.,TRBD1,TRBJ1-2
TGTGCCAGCAGTTCCCAAGGGACAGGGGCCCGACAGCAGTTCTTC,CASSSQGTGARQQFF,TRBV28,once,TRBD1,TRBJ2-1
TGTGCCAGCAGTTACGCCGCCTCCTACTACCAGCCCCAGCATTTT,CASSYAASYYQPQHF,TRBV6-6,.,.,TRBJ1-5
TGTGCCAGCAGGGCCCGGGGGTTCGTCCCCGACGAGCAGTACTTC,CASRARGFVPDEQYF,TRBV6-1,.,.,TRBJ2-7
TGTGCCAGCAGTTTAGGTGCGCAGCCCCAGCATTTT,CASSLGAQPQHF,TRBV28,few,.,TRBJ1-5
TGTGCCAGCAGCCAAGATCTAGCGCCGGGCGGGGAGCTGTTTTTT,CASSQDLAPGGELFF,TRBV14,once,.,TRBJ2-2
TGTGCCAGCAGCCAAGAGGCGGCCCCACGCACAGATACGCAGTATTTT,CASSQEAAPRTDTQYF,TRBV4-2,.,.,TRBJ2-3
TGTGCCAGTTCCTACGGGGGAGACACTGAAGCTTTCTTT,CASSYGGDTEAFF,TRBV19,.,.,TRBJ1-1
TGTGCCAGTAGATCGGACAGGACCAACAATCAGCCCCAGCATTTT,CASRSDRTNNQPQHF,TRBV19,.,TRBD1,TRBJ1-5
TGTGCCAGCAGGAGGACAGCCTGGGCAGATACGCAGTATTTT,CASRRTAWADTQYF,TRBV6-1,once,.,TRBJ2-3
TGTGCCAGTAGTATAAGAGGAGGATACGAGCAGTACTTC,CASSIRGGYEQYF,TRBV19,few,.,TRBJ2-7
TGCGCCAGCAGCACCCGACAGTCACAAGAGACCCAGTACTTC,CASSTRQSQETQYF,TRBV5-1,.,.,TRBJ2-5
TGTGCCAGCAGTTTCGAGGGGGCCAGGAACACTGAAGCTTTCTTT,CASSFEGARNTEAFF,TRBV28,.,TRBD1,TRBJ1-1
TGTGCCAGCATACTAGGGGGGGACAAGAACACTGAAGCTTTCTTT,CASILGGDKNTEAFF,TRBV7-2,.,.,TRBJ1-1
TGTGCCAGCAGCTCCGGACAGGGGCACGAGCAGTACTTC,CASSSGQGHEQYF,TRBV7-9,.,TRBD1,TRBJ2-7
TGTGCCAGCAGTTTAACATACTCCTACGAGCAGTACTTC,CASSLTYSYEQYF,TRBV27,.,.,TRBJ2-7
TGTGCCAGCAGCTTGACCCGACTAGCGGGAGGTAAGGCGGGTGAGCAGTTCTTC,CASSLTRLAGGKAGEQFF,TRBV13,once,TRBD2,TRBJ2-1
TGTGCCAGCAGTTTAAATAGCGGGAGGGCCTACAATGAGCAGTTCTTC,CASSLNSGRAYNEQFF,TRBV27,.,TRBD2,TRBJ2-1
TGTGCCAGCAGCCAAGATAGGGAGGAGCAGTACTTC,CASSQDREEQYF,TRBV4-2,once,.,TRBJ2-7
TGTGCCAGCAGCTTGGCTGAGGACACCATATATTTT,CASSLAEDTIYF,TRBV7-6,.,.,TRBJ1-3
TGTGCCAGCAGCGCCGGGACAGGGTCTAATCAGCCCCAGCATTTT,CASSAGTGSNQPQHF,TRBV5-5,.,TRBD1,TRBJ1-5
TGTGCCAGCACCAAGCTAGATACGCAGTATTTT,CASTKLDTQYF,TRBV6-5,.,.,TRBJ2-3
TGCGCCAGCAGCTGGGCTTCTGGCACAGATACGCAGTATTTT,CASSWASGTDTQYF,TRBV5-1,once,.,TRBJ2-3
TGTGCCAGTAGGTCTAGCGGGAGGGACGTTACGAACGAGCAGTACTTC,CASRSSGRDVTNEQYF,TRBV19,.,TRBD2,TRBJ2-7